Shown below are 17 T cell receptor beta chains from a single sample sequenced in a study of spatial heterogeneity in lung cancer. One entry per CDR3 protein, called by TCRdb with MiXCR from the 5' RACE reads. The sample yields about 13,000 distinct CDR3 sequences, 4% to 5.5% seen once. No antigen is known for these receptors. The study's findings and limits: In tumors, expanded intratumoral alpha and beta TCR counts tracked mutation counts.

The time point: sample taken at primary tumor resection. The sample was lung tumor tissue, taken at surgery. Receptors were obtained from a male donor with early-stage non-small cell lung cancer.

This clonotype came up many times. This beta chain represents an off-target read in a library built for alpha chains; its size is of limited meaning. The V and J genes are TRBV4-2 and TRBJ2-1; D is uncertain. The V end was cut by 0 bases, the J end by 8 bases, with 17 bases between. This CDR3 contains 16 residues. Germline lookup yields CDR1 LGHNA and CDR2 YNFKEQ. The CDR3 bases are TGTGCCAGCAGCCAAGAGGCCTTTCGGCAACTTGATGAGCAGTTCTTC. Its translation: CASSQEAFRQLDEQFF.

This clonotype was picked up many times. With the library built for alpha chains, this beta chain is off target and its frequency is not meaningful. The CDR3 coding sequence is TGCAGTGCGCCAGGGGGTCATACGCAGTATTTT. Amino acids: CSAPGGHTQYF. J is TRBJ2-3 and V is TRBV20-1; 7 positions agree with TRBD1. V shed 6 bases and J 7 bases; nucleotides not matched to a gene: 4. This CDR3 has 11 amino acids. CDR1 and CDR2 (germline): DFQATT, SNEGSKA (reference sequence).

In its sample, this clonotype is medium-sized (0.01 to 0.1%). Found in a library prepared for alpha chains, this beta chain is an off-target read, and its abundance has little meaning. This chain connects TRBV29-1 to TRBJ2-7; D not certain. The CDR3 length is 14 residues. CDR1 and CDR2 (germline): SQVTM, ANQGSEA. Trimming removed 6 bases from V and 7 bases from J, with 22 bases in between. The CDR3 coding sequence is TGCAGCGTCGCAATGGGCGACGGCGCTTGGGAGCAGTACTTC. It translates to CSVAMGDGAWEQYF.

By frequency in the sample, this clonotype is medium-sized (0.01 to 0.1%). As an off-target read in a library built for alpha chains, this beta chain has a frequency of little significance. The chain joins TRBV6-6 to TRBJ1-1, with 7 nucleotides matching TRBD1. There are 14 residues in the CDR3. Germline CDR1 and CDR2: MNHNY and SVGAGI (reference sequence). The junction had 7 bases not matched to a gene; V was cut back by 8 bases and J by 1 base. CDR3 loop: CASRKGAENTEAFF. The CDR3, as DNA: TGTGCCAGCCGGAAGGGGGCGGAGAACACTGAAGCTTTCTTT.

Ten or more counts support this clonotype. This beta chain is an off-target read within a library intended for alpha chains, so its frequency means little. CDR3 residues: CSARDRGQGPYEQYF. CDR3 in DNA: TGCAGTGCTAGAGATAGGGGACAGGGGCCCTACGAGCAGTACTTC. This chain joins TRBV20-1 and TRBJ2-7, with 10 bases aligning to TRBD1. The V gene end was trimmed by 0 bases and the J gene end by 2 bases; junction bases not matched to a gene: 4. This CDR3 is built from 15 residues. CDR1 is DFQATT, CDR2 SNEGSKA, per germline (reference sequence).

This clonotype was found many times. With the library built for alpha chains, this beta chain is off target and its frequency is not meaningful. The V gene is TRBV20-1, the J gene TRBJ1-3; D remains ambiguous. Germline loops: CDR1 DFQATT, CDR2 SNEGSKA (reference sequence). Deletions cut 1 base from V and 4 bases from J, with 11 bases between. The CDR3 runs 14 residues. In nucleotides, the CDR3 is TGCAGTGCTAGAGGGCCCGATTTCGGAAACACCATATATTTT. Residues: CSARGPDFGNTIYF.

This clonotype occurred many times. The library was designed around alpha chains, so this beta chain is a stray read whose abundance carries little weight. CDR3 protein: CASSLQADYNEQFF. The CDR3 nucleotides read TGTGCCAGCAGCTTGCAGGCCGACTACAATGAGCAGTTCTTC. The V and J genes are TRBV7-2 and TRBJ2-1; D remains ambiguous. The CDR3 runs 14 residues. Germline-derived CDR1 and CDR2 are SGHTA and FQGNSA. The V and J ends lost 3 bases and 3 bases respectively, with 9 bases between them.

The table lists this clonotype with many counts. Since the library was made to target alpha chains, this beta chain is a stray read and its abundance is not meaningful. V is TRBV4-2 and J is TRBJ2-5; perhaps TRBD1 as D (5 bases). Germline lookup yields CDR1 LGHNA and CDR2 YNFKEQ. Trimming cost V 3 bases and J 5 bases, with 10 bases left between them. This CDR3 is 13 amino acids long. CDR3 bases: TGTGCCAGCAGCCATCCCAAGGGGGAGACCCAGTACTTC. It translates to CASSHPKGETQYF.

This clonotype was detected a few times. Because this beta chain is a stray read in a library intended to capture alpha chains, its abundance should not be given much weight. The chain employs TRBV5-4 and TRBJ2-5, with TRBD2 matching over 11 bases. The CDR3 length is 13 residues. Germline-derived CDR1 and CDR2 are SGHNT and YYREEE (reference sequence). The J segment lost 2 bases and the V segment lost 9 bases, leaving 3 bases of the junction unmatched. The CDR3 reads CATTSGEQETQYF. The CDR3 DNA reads TGTGCCACGACTAGCGGGGAACAAGAGACCCAGTACTTC.

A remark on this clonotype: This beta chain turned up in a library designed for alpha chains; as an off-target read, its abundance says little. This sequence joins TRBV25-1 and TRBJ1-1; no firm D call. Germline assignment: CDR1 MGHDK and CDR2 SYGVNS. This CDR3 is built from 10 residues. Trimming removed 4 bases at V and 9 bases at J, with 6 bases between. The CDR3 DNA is TGTGCCAGCAGTGGATTGAAAGCTTTCTTT. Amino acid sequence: CASSGLKAFF. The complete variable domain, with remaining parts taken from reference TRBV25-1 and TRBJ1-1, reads EADIYQTPRYLVIGTGKKITLECSQTMGHDKMYWYQQDPGMELHLIHYSYGVNSTEKGDLSSESTVSRIRTEHFPLTLESARPSHTSQYLCASSGLKAFFGQGTRLTVV.

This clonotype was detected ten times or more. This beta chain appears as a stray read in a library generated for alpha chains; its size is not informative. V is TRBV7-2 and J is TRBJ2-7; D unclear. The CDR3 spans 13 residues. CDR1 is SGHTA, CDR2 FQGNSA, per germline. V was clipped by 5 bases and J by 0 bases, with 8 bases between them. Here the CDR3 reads CASSPPGSYEQYF. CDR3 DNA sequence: TGTGCCAGCAGCCCGCCGGGCTCCTACGAGCAGTACTTC.

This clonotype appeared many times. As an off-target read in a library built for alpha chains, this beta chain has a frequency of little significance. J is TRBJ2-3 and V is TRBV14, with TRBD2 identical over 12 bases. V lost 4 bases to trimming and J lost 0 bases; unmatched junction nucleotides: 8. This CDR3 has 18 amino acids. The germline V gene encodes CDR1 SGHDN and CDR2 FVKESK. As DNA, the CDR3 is TGTGCCAGCAGCCCTCGAACGACTAGCGGGGGTAGCACAGATACGCAGTATTTT. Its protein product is CASSPRTTSGGSTDTQYF. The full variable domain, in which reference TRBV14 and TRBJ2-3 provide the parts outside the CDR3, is EAGVTQFPSHSVIEKGQTVTLRCDPISGHDNLYWYRRVMGKEIKFLLHFVKESKQDESGMPNNRFLAERTGGTYSTLKVQPAELEDSGVYFCASSPRTTSGGSTDTQYFGPGTRLTVL.

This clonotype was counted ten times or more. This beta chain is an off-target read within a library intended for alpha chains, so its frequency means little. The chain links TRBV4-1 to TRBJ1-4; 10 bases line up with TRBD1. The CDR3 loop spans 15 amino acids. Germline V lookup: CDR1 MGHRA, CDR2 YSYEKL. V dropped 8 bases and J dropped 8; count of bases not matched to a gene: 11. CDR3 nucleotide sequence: TGCGCCAGCCGGACAGGGGGAACGCAAGGGGAAAAACTGTTTTTT. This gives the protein CASRTGGTQGEKLFF.

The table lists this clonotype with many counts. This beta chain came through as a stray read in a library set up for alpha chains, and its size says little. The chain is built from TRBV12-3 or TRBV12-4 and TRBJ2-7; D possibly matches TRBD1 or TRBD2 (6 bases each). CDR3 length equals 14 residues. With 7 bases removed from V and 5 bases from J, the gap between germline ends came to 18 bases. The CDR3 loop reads CASTLRGAYNEQYF. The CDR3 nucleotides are TGTGCCAGCACCTTGAGGGGGGCGTACAACGAGCAGTACTTC.

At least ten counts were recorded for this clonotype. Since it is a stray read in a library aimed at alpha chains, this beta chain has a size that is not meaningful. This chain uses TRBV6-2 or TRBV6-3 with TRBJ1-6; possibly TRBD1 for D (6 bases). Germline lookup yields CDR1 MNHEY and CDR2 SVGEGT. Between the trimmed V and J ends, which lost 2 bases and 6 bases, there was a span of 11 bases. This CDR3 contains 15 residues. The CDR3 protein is CASSYRDTANSPLHF. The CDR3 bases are TGTGCCAGCAGTTACCGGGACACCGCTAATTCACCCCTCCACTTT.

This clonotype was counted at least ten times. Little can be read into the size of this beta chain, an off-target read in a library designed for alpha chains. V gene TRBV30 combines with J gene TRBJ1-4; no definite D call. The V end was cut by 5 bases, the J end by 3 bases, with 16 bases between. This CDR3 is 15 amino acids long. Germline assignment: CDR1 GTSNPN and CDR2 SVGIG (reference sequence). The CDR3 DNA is TGTGCCTGGGCCTCCTGGCAGGCCGCTAATGAAAAACTGTTTTTT. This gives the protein CAWASWQAANEKLFF.

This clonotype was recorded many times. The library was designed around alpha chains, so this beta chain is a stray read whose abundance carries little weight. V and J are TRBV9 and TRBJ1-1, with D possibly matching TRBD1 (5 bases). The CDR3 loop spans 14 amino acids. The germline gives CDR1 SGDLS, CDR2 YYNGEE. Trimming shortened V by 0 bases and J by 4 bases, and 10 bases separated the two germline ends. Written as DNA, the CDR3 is TGTGCCAGCAGCGTAGGCAGGGAGGTCACTGAAGCTTTCTTT. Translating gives CASSVGREVTEAFF.